This T cell receptor beta chain was sequenced for a study of identical twins. This clonotype was detected ten times or more. Each cDNA held unique molecular identifiers, and template switching gave it a universal primer site. TCRdb reprocessed the 5' RACE reads via MiXCR and lists one record per CDR3 protein. This table has about 890,000 distinct CDR3 sequences, around an eighth appearing once. The same specimen was also included in a second study, on yellow fever vaccine responses in identical twins.

Sequenced: PBMCs. The sequence derives from a woman under 30 in good health.

DNA of the CDR3: TGCAGCCCCGGTGGGGGCTACACCTTC. This gives the protein CSPGGGYTF. V usage is TRBV20-1 and J usage is TRBJ1-2; the D is unclear. This CDR3 is built from 9 residues. CDR1 and CDR2 (germline): DFQATT, SNEGSKA (reference sequence).